The T cell receptor (beta chain) described here comes from a study of blood T cell repertoires in COVID-19 (dated by TCRdb to 2018 to 2021). Turning to the overall study: Samples covering the acute and convalescent phases of COVID-19 were provided by collaborators in the United States, Italy and Spain. Where available, HLA class I and class II types were taken from metadata supplied by the sample provider and were not determined by assay-based typing. Samples came from the ongoing ImmuneRACE study (first 160 participants) plus 1,254 subjects from 6 global collaborators. The sample metadata nearly always contained a de-identified subject ID, COVID-19 status, age in years and sex. The prospective study material was composed of cDNA or gDNA derived from T cells, B-cell-depleted T cells, or PBMCs. The repertoires were released in a freely available public database intended as a resource for research on the immune response to SARS-CoV-2. Deeply sampled blood TCRbeta repertoires from subjects exposed to, actively infected with, or recovered from COVID-19 were included in the dataset. What the authors observed across the whole study: How much clinical and demographic metadata was included differed by source and by participant, and the metadata was provided uncurated.

Of note for this clone: The target of this receptor is not known. The record has no base qualities; no much larger clone is one base away.

The CDR3 contains 14 residues, cysteine and phenylalanine counted. The sequence is cut down to CDR3 DNA, 42 bases in frame from base 1. The junction shows trimming of 8 bases on V and 6 bases on J, and the gene matches do not reach 7 bases of it. CDR1 and CDR2 were assigned from the germline V gene as ENHRY and SYGVKD. Participants in the prospective study were aged about 18 to 90 years, lived in under 30 United States geographic areas, and enrolled through a virtual design. In the prospective study, cohorts were assigned on the basis of participant-reported clinical history obtained from a screening survey and a study questionnaire. Recovered participants in ImmuneRACE Cohort 3 were defined as having two consecutive negative NP/OP PCR tests, clearance from a healthcare professional, or resolution of symptoms. In the prospective study, mobile phlebotomists collected whole blood, serum and a nasopharyngeal or oropharyngeal swab from each participant. Additional blood draws and questionnaires over an approximately 2-month period could optionally be provided by prospective study participants. Prospective study blood samples were shipped either frozen or at room temperature before DNA extraction.

TCRbeta CDR3 regions were amplified from genomic DNA by means of the immunoSEQ Assay, a bias-controlled multiplex PCR. Per the source publication's procedure: The number of nucleated cells in each sample was estimated from the amplification of reference gene primers within the assay. To quantify the absolute abundance of each unique TCRbeta CDR3 rearrangement, sequence reads were collapsed and filtered. Productive Simpson clonality was computed per sample as the square root of Simpson's diversity index over productive rearrangements. TCRdb stores this immuneACCESS table with in-frame sequences only. Part of the clones is absent; in the studies checked, under half of the shortfall reflects unresolved V genes, and no reason is known for the rest. That table supplies the V and J calls and clone size; D and trimming were determined from the DNA. The sample table contains hundreds of thousands of clones; only one count was recorded for roughly 90% of them. Clones ranked in the top ten supply about 3% of the sample.

The sequencing input was PBMCs or T cells enriched from blood (not recorded which). The source is a woman in her forties or fifties who had recovered from COVID-19. The rearranged chain carries TRBV10-3 and TRBJ2-1, and 10 junctional nucleotides match TRBD2. The CDR3 protein sequence reads: CAISAGGPINEQFF. The DNA sequence is TGTGCCATCTCAGCGGGAGGGCCGATCAATGAGCAGTTCTTC.